The 5 T cell receptor beta chains below all came from one sample that was sequenced in a study of T cell responses to AZD1222 COVID-19 vaccine. TCRdb's copy holds only in-frame clones and misses some; the assay was immunoSEQ multiplex PCR. The sample shows about 79,000 clones, 80% to 90% of them seen only once. This material consisted of peripheral blood, taken 28 days after the second AZD1222 dose. These receptors came from an adult who received the AZD1222 COVID-19 vaccine.

The rearrangement joins TRBV3-1 (or the pseudogene TRBV3-2) to TRBJ2-1; D remains ambiguous. CDR1 LGHDT and CDR2 YNNKEL come from the germline V gene (reference sequence). Trimming took 2 bases from V and 7 from J, leaving 21 bases between them. The CDR3 loop spans 17 amino acids. The CDR3 DNA reads TGTGCCAGCAGCCAACCCGAAGCAGGTCGTGGTTTAAATGAGCAGTTCTTC. Translated, it gives CASSQPEAGRGLNEQFF.

The chain couples TRBV18 to TRBJ1-4; tentatively, D is TRBD1 (5 bases). Trimming pared 4 bases from V and 7 bases from J, leaving 13 bases between. The germline gives CDR1 KGHSH, CDR2 LQKENI. CDR3 length: 14 residues. This chain's CDR3 is CASSQTVTGEKLFF. The DNA for the CDR3 is TGTGCCAGCTCACAGACAGTAACTGGTGAAAAACTGTTTTTT.

This clone came up once. The chain uses TRBV18 and TRBJ2-7; perhaps TRBD2 as D (6 bases). CDR1 is KGHSH, CDR2 LQKENI, per germline. The CDR3 loop spans 14 amino acids. V shed 3 bases and J shed 2 bases, with 11 bases lying between them. The CDR3 DNA sequence: TGTGCCAGCTCACCGACAGCGGGTCCCTACGAGCAGTACTTC. Translating it yields CASSPTAGPYEQYF.

This rearrangement joins TRBV4-1 to TRBJ2-1; no reliable D call. Trimming stripped 2 bases from V and 5 bases from J, with 16 bases between. Germline values: CDR1 MGHRA, CDR2 YSYEKL. The CDR3 is 16 amino acids. The CDR3 nucleotides are TGCGCCAGCAGCCAACCTTTGGCGGCTGAAGACAATGAGCAGTTCTTC. This sequence encodes CASSQPLAAEDNEQFF.

This chain uses TRBV11-3 with TRBJ1-5; D is unresolved. In germline, CDR1 is SGHNT, CDR2 YENEEA. The CDR3 consists of 13 residues. Trimming took off 2 bases at V and 1 base at J, with 3 bases between the two ends. Written as DNA, the CDR3 is TGTGCCAGCAGCTTATCGAGCAATCAGCCCCAGCATTTT. Protein product: CASSLSSNQPQHF. The full variable domain, in which reference TRBV11-3 and TRBJ1-5 provide the parts outside the CDR3, is EAGVVQSPRYKIIEKKQPVAFWCNPISGHNTLYWYLQNLGQGPELLIRYENEEAVDDSQLPKDRFSAERLKGVDSTLKIQPAELGDSAVYLCASSLSSNQPQHFGDGTRLSIL.